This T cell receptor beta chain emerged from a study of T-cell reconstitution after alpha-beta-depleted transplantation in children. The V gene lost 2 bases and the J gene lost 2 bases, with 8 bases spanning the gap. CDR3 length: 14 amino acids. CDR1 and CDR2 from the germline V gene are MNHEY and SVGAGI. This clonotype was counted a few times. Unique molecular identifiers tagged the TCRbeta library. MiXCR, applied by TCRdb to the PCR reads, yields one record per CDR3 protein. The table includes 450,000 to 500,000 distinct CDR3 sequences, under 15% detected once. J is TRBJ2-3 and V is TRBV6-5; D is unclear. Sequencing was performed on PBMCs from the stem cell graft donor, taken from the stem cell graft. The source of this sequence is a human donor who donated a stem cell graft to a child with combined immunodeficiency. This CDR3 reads CASSYGQVTDTQYF. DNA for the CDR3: TGTGCCAGCAGTTACGGTCAGGTCACAGATACGCAGTATTTT.